This T cell receptor (beta chain) was retrieved from a study of T-cell reconstitution after alpha-beta-depleted transplantation in children. Study-level results: Several hundred expanded graft clones reportedly were the source of alpha-beta T cells about two months after transplant. Elevated TCRbeta diversity at day 60 was traced, in some patients, to surviving recipient T cells and thymic progenitors. The authors attributed T-cell counts and diversity one year after transplant mostly to newly produced T cells.

Unique molecular identifiers were used in preparing the TCRbeta library. TCRdb redid the calling of the PCR reads with MiXCR, one entry per CDR3 protein. Found here are roughly 310,000 distinct CDR3 sequences, around 25% of them singletons; the top ten hold 9.5% to 13%. This clonotype showed up just a few times. Its specificity is not known. CDR1 is SGHVS and CDR2 is FNYEAQ in the germline V gene. With 4 bases clipped from V and 6 bases from J, the junction kept 5 bases outside the gene matches. This CDR3 region has 16 residues. Material: PBMCs, mostly from graft donor cells, obtained 180 days after TCRalphabeta/CD19-depleted stem cell transplant. This sequence was found in a male patient younger than 18 who had a stem cell transplant for acute lymphoblastic leukemia, so the T cells may come from the graft donor. The chain joins TRBV7-6 to TRBJ2-2; TRBD2 matches at 13 bases. The CDR3 bases are TGTGCCAGCAGCTCGCCGGGACTAGCGGGATCCGGGGAGCTGTTTTTT. Residues: CASSSPGLAGSGELFF.